A single sample is the source of the 12 T cell receptor beta chains below, sequenced in a study of T cells in Graves' hyperthyroidism and ophthalmopathy. Researchers amplified the TCR beta CDR3 regions from RNA transcripts. During a first-round RT-PCR of the TCR CDR3, the HTBI primer set was used. MiXCR, applied by TCRdb to the multiplex PCR reads, yields one record per CDR3 protein. The sample contains approximately 560,000 distinct CDR3 sequences, roughly 50% of which appear only once. Sequenced: peripheral blood or thyroid tissue (not recorded which). The receptor set was obtained from a woman aged 18-29 years with Graves' hyperthyroidism.

The chain uses TRBV20-1 and TRBJ2-5; D is unclear. This CDR3 has 11 residues. CDR1 and CDR2 from the germline V gene are DFQATT and SNEGSKA (reference sequence). The V end was cut by 6 bases, the J end by 5 bases, with 10 bases between. CDR3 region: CSAPGEETQYF. The CDR3 coding sequence is TGCAGTGCCCCCGGCGAGGAGACCCAGTACTTC.

This sequence joins TRBV20-1 and TRBJ1-5; TRBD1 is a possible D gene (6 bases). With 5 bases removed from V and 4 bases from J, the gap between germline ends came to 15 bases. This CDR3 is 14 amino acids long. Germline CDR1 and CDR2: DFQATT and SNEGSKA (reference sequence). CDR3 protein: CSAGGPTNNQPQHF. Written as DNA, the CDR3 is TGCAGTGCTGGGGGCCCGACCAATAATCAGCCCCAGCATTTT.

This clonotype was observed many times. This chain uses TRBV2 with TRBJ2-5; D remains ambiguous. The CDR3 contains 9 residues. CDR1 SNHLY and CDR2 FYNNEI come from the germline V gene. The ends were cut back, 8 bases at V and 7 bases at J, with 5 bases in the middle. The CDR3 region has the DNA TGTGCCAGCGGCCGGACCCAGTACTTC. Its translation is CASGRTQYF.

About this clonotype itself: Just one base apart from a much larger clone, this may be a read error. The chain has TRBV7-6 and TRBJ1-6, with a possible D match to TRBD1 (5 bases). The length of the CDR3 is 13 residues. Germline values: CDR1 SGHVS, CDR2 FNYEAQ. The CDR3 sequence: CASSIGTTSLLHF. Written as DNA, the CDR3 is TGTGCCAGCAGCATCGGGACCACCTCACTCCTCCACTTT. The complete variable domain, with remaining parts taken from reference TRBV7-6 and TRBJ1-6, reads GAGVSQSPRYKVTKRGQDVALRCDPISGHVSLYWYRQALGQGPEFLTYFNYEAQQDKSGLPNDRFSAERPEGSISTLTIQRTEQRDSAMYRCASSIGTTSLLHFGNGTRLTVT.

The chain joins TRBV20-1 to TRBJ1-5; possible D gene TRBD1, 5 bases. V was shortened by 3 bases and J by 4 bases, with 10 bases between the two germline ends. Germline CDR1 DFQATT, CDR2 SNEGSKA (reference sequence). The CDR3 extends over 13 amino acids. CDR3 protein: CSASSTANQPQHF. CDR3 nucleotides: TGCAGTGCTAGCTCGACAGCAAATCAGCCCCAGCATTTT.

This rearrangement joins TRBV29-1 to TRBJ2-6; no clear D. CDR3 length: 14 amino acids. The germline V and J ends were trimmed by 3 bases and 1 base, with 7 bases remaining between them. The germline gives CDR1 SQVTM, CDR2 ANQGSEA. CDR3 DNA: TGCAGCGTTGACGATGGATCTGGGGCCAACGTCCTGACTTTC. As protein: CSVDDGSGANVLTF.

The sample holds a few counts of this clonotype. The chain is built from TRBV9 and TRBJ1-4; D remains ambiguous. CDR1 SGDLS and CDR2 YYNGEE come from the germline V gene. The CDR3 contains 14 residues. Trimming pared 4 bases from V and 5 bases from J, leaving 12 bases between. The CDR3 reads CASSPGIPNEKLFF. CDR3 nucleotide sequence: TGTGCCAGCAGCCCCGGGATCCCGAATGAAAAACTGTTTTTT.

Regarding this clonotype: The final CDR3 position lacks the conserved phenylalanine or tryptophan, pointing to a likely read error. The DNA is omitted, as the CDR3 cannot be located on it reliably, and the CDR3 follows TCRdb's listing. The chain combines TRBV2 with TRBJ1-4. The CDR3 extends over 9 residues, inclusive of both ends. Germline CDR1 is SNHLY and CDR2 is FYNNEI. This chain's CDR3 is CASSGLEGL.

The chain couples TRBV10-3 to TRBJ2-3, with a weak D call TRBD2 (6 bases). V was pared by 7 bases and J by 2 bases, with 13 bases between. Germline V gene lookup returns CDR1 ENHRY and CDR2 SYGVKD. The CDR3 is 14 amino acids. CDR3 sequence (DNA): TGTGCCATCACGCCGAGCGGGCTCACAGATACGCAGTATTTT. As protein: CAITPSGLTDTQYF.

In its sample, this clonotype was seen many times. V usage is TRBV7-2 and J usage is TRBJ2-5; possibly TRBD1 for D (7 bases). V was pared by 5 bases and J by 4 bases, with 14 bases between. Germline V CDR1 and CDR2: SGHTA, FQGNSA. The CDR3 loop spans 14 amino acids. The CDR3 loop is CASSQGGGIETQYF. The CDR3 bases are TGTGCCAGCAGCCAAGGGGGCGGGATAGAGACCCAGTACTTC.

For this clonotype: It is likely a read error, because the conserved phenylalanine at the end of the CDR3 is missing. This chain connects TRBV7-2 to TRBJ1-5, with 7 positions matching TRBD1. The germline V gene encodes CDR1 SGHTA and CDR2 FQGNSA. The CDR3 spans 15 residues. V lost 3 bases, J lost 6 bases, and 8 bases stayed unmatched. CDR3 in DNA: TGTGCCAGCAGCTTGTGGCAGGGGGTAGGTCAGCCCCAGCATCTT. The encoded protein is CASSLWQGVGQPQHL.

The sample holds a few counts of this clonotype. V and J are TRBV7-2 and TRBJ1-5; D ambiguous. The CDR3 runs 14 residues. Per germline, CDR1 SGHTA and CDR2 FQGNSA. The ends were cut back, 5 bases at V and 7 bases at J, with 15 bases in the middle. CDR3 loop: CASSPEIGQQPQHF. CDR3 sequence (DNA): TGTGCCAGCAGCCCTGAAATTGGGCAACAGCCCCAGCATTTT.